This T cell receptor (beta chain) was found in a study of patients and donors after allogeneic stem cell transplantation. The length of the CDR3 is 13 residues. V was clipped by 6 bases and J by 6 bases; unmatched bases: 4. TCRdb processed the RT-PCR reads anew with MiXCR; each CDR3 protein has one entry. The data hold under 200,000 distinct CDR3 sequences, with 30% observed a single time. Sequenced input: blood, either unsorted or a sorted T cell fraction (not recorded which). The TCR sequence derives from a human donor who was either an allogeneic HSCT recipient or a stem cell or donor lymphocyte infusion donor (not recorded which). It is not recorded whose cells these are; they may come from a transplant donor. The chain employs TRBV12-3 or TRBV12-4 and TRBJ2-2; 7 bases map to TRBD1. As DNA, the CDR3 is TGTGCCAGCAGACGAACAGGGGCCGGGGAGCTGTTTTTT. Protein sequence: CASRRTGAGELFF.